This TCR beta chain was found in a study of cytomegalovirus exposure and HLA in healthy donors. Study conclusions and caveats: Among the CMV-associated chains, a few were confirmed in vitro as specific for CMV antigens.

V lost 0 bases and J lost 11, with 16 bases in between. In germline, CDR1 is LGHNA, CDR2 YNFKEQ. The CDR3 spans 14 residues. PCR employed 60 Vbeta and 13 Jbeta primers. Profiling relied on immunoSEQ multiplex PCR, and the TCRdb table lists in-frame clones only, not all of them. Here the sample spans roughly 170,000 clones, about four fifths being singletons. To note about this clone: Its antigen remains unidentified.

The source material was PBMCs. The chain has TRBV4-2 and TRBJ2-5; D is uncertain. This TCR derives from a man younger than 40 in good health and CMV-seropositive. CDR3 in DNA: TGTGCCAGCAGCCAAGACGGAGCTTTGGAAGAGCAGTACTTC. Amino acids: CASSQDGALEEQYF.